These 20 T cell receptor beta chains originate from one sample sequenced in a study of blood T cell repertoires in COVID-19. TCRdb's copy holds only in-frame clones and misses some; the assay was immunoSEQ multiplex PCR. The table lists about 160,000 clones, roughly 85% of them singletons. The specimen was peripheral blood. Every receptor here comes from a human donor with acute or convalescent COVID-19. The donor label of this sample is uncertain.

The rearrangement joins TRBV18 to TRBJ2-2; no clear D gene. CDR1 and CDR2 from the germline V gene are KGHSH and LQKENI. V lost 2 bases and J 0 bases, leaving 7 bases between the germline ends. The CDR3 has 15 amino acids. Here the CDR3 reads CASSPMAANTGELFF. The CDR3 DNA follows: TGTGCCAGCTCACCAATGGCAGCGAACACCGGGGAGCTGTTTTTT.

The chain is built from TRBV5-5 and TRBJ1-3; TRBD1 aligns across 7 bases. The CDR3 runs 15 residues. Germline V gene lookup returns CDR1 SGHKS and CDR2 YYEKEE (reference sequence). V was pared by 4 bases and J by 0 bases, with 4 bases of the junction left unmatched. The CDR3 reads CASSIWTGSGNTIYF. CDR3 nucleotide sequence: TGTGCCAGCAGCATATGGACAGGCTCTGGAAACACCATATATTTT.

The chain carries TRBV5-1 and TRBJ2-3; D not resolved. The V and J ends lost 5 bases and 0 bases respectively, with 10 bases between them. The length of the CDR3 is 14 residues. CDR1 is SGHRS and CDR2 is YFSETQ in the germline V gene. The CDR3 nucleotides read TGCGCCAGCAGGCTGGCCTCTAGCACAGATACGCAGTATTTT. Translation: CASRLASSTDTQYF.

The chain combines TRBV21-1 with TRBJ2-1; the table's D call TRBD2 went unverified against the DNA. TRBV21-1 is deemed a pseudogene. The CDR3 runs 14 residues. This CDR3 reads CASREGGAYNEQFF. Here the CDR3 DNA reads TGTGCCAGCCGGGAGGGGGGGGCCTACAATGAGCAGTTCTTC.

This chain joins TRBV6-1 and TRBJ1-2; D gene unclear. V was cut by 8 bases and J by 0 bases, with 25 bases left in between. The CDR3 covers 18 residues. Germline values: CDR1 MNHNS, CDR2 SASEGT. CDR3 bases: TGTGCCAGCCGTGCACTCCTTTCGGCAGGCTTCGCTAACTATGGCTACACCTTC. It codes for CASRALLSAGFANYGYTF.

CDR3 coding DNA: TGTGCCACCAGTGATAGCGGGGGGGGACCTAGCACAGATACGCAGTATTTT. It encodes CATSDSGGGPSTDTQYF. The rearrangement uses TRBV24-1 and TRBJ2-3; 10 nucleotides line up with TRBD2. V lost 3 bases to trimming and J lost 0 bases; unmatched junction nucleotides: 5. Germline CDR1 is KGHDR and CDR2 is SFDVKD. This CDR3 comprises 17 residues.

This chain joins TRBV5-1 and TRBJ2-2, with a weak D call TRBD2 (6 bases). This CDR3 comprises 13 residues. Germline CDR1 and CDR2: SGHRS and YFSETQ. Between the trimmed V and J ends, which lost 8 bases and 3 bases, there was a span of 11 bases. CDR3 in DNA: TGCGCCAGTTGCCCGGGGGACACCGGGGAGCTGTTTTTT. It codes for CASCPGDTGELFF.

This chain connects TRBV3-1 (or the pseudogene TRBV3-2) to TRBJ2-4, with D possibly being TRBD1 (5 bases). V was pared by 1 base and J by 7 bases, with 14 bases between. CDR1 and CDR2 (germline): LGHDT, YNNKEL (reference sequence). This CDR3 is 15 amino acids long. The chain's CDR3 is CASSQAPGKLNIQYF. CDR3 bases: TGTGCCAGCAGCCAAGCCCCAGGGAAATTGAACATTCAGTACTTC.

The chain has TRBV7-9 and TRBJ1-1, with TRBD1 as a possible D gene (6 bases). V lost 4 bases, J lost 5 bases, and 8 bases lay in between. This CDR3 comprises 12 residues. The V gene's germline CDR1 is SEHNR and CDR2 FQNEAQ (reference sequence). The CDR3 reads CASSSQGTEAFF. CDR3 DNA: TGTGCCAGCAGCTCCCAGGGGACTGAAGCTTTCTTT.

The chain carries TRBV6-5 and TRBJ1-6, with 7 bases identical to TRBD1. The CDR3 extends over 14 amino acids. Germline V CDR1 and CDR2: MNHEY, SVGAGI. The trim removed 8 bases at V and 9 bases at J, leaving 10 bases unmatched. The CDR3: CASSLQGGGSPLHF. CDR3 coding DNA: TGTGCCAGCTCGCTTCAGGGGGGTGGTTCACCCCTCCACTTT.

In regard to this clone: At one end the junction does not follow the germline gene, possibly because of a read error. The DNA of the CDR3 is TGTGCCACCAGTTCGGGGGGCTACACCTTC. Its protein product is CATSSGGYTF. J is TRBJ1-2 and V is TRBV28; D gene uncertain. The CDR3 length is 10 residues. Germline loops: CDR1 MDHEN, CDR2 SYDVKM.

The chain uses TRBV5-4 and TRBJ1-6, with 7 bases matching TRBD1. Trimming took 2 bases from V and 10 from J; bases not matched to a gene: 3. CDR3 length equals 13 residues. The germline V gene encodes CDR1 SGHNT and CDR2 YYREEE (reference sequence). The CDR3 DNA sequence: TGTGCCAGCAGCTTCGACAGGGAATCACCCCTCCACTTT. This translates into CASSFDRESPLHF.

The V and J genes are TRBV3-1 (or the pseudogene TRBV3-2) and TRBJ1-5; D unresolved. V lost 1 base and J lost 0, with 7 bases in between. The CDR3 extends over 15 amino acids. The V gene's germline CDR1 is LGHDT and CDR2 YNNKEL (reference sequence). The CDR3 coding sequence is TGTGCCAGCAGCCAAGCGGGGAATAGCAATCAGCCCCAGCATTTT. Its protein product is CASSQAGNSNQPQHF.

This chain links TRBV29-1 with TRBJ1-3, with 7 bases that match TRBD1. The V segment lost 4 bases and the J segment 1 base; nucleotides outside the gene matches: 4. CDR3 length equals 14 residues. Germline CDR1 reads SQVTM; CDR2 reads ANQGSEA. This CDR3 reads CSVVARGSGNTIYF. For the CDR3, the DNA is TGCAGCGTTGTAGCCAGGGGGTCTGGAAACACCATATATTTT. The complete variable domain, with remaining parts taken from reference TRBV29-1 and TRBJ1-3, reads SAVISQKPSRDICQRGTSLTIQCQVDSQVTMMFWYRQQPGQSLTLIATANQGSEATYESGFVIDKFPISRPNLTFSTLTVSNMSPEDSSIYLCSVVARGSGNTIYFGEGSWLTVV.

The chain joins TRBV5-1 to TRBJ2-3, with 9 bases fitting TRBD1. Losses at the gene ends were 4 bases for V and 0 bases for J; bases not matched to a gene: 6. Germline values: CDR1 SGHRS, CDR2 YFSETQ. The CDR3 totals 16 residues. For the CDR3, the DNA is TGCGCCAGCAGCATAGGACAGGGGCCTAGCACAGATACGCAGTATTTT. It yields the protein CASSIGQGPSTDTQYF.

In DNA, the CDR3 is TGTGCCAGCAGCTATAGGACTAGCGGGGGCGGTAGGGATACGCAGTATTTT. Protein product: CASSYRTSGGGRDTQYF. This rearrangement joins TRBV7-2 to TRBJ2-3; 13 positions match TRBD2. Trimming at V came to 4 bases and at J to 6 bases, leaving 10 bases not matched to a gene. Germline V gene sequence: CDR1 SGHTA, CDR2 FQGNSA. The CDR3 totals 17 residues. Filled out from reference TRBV7-2 and TRBJ2-3, the complete variable domain reads GAGVSQSPSNKVTEKGKDVELRCDPISGHTALYWYRQSLGQGLEFLIYFQGNSAPDKSGLPSDRFSAERTGGSVSTLTIQRTQQEDSAVYLCASSYRTSGGGRDTQYFGPGTRLTVL.

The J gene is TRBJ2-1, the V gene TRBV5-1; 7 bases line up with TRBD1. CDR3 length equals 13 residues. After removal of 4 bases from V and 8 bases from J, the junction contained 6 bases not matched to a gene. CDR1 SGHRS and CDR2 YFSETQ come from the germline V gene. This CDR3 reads CASSLTGADEQFF. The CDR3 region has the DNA TGCGCCAGCAGCCTAACAGGGGCGGATGAGCAGTTCTTC.

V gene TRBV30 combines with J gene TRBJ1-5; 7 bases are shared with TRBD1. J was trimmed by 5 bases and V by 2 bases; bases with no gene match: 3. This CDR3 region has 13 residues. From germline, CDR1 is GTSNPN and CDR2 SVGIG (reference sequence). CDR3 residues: CAWSTGAHQPQHF. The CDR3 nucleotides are TGTGCCTGGAGTACAGGGGCCCATCAGCCCCAGCATTTT.

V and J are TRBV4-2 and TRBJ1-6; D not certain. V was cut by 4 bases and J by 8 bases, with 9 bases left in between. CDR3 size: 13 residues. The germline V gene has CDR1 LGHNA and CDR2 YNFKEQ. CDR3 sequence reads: CASSPDRDSPLHF. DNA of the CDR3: TGTGCCAGCAGCCCTGACCGGGATTCACCCCTCCACTTT.

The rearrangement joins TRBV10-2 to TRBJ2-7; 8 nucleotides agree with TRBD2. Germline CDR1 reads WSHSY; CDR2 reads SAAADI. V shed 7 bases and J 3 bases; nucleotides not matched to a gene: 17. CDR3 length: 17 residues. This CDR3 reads CASNTGRGVQKNYEQYF. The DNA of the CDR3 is TGCGCCAGCAACACCGGGCGGGGGGTCCAGAAAAACTACGAGCAGTACTTC.